This TCR beta chain was documented in a study of blood T cell repertoires in COVID-19. About the study: T cells, B-cell-depleted T cells, or PBMCs provided the cDNA or gDNA that served as material.

The table came from immunoSEQ multiplex PCR; TCRdb's copy has only in-frame clones and leaves some out. In the table there are roughly 230,000 clones, approximately 85% of which are singletons. Germline-derived CDR1 and CDR2 are MDHEN and SYDVKM. The CDR3 contains 12 residues. Trimming left V 10 bases short and J 6 bases short, with 15 bases between. The J gene is TRBJ1-1, the V gene TRBV28; possible D gene TRBD1, 5 bases. Input material: PBMCs or T cells enriched from blood (not recorded which). The clonotype originates from a woman in her 50s who had been exposed to COVID-19. For the CDR3, the DNA is TGTGCCACGACGGGGGGATACCCTGAAGCTTTCTTT. It encodes CATTGGYPEAFF.